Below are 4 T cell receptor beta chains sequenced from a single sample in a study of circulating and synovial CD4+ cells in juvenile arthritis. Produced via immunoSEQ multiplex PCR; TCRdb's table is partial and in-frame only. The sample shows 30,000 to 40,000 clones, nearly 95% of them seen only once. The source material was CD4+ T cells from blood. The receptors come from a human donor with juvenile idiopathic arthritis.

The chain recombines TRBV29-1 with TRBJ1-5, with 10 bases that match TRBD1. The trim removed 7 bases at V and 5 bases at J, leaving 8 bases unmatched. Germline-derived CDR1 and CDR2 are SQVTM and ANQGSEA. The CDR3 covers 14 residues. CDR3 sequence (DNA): TGCAGCGCCGTGATGGGGACAGGGGATCAGCCCCAGCATTTT. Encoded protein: CSAVMGTGDQPQHF.

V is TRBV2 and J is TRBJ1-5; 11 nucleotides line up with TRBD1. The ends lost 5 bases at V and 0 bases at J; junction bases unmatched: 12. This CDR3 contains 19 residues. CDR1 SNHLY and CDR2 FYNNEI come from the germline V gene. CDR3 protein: CASSPGGTGGYYSNQPQHF. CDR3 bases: TGTGCCAGCAGTCCCGGTGGGACAGGGGGTTACTATAGCAATCAGCCCCAGCATTTT.

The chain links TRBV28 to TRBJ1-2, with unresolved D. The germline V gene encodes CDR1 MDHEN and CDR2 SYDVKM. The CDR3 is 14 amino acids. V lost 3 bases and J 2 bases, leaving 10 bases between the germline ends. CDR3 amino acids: CASSFRRSNYGYTF. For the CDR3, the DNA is TGTGCCAGCAGTTTCAGGCGCAGCAACTATGGCTACACCTTC.

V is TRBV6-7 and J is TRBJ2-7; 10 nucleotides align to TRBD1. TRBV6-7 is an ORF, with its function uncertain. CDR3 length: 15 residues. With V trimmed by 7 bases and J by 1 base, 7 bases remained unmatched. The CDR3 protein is CASKRTGGYSYEQYF. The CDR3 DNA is TGTGCCAGCAAAAGGACAGGGGGTTATTCCTACGAGCAGTACTTC.